The subject of this entry is one T cell receptor beta chain. What it binds is not known. As the sequencing template, cDNA was produced by extracting RNA and reverse transcribing it. Clones were sequenced by immunoSEQ multiplex PCR, and TCRdb holds only the in-frame ones, with some missing. The sample lists about 200,000 clones; around three fifths were seen once. This record belongs to a study of CD8+ T cells in alopecia areata. Study-level background: Treatment comprised oral tofacitinib, 5 to 10 mg twice daily, in treated patients. After 6 to 18 months of tofacitinib, follow-up continued 6 months off drug. Whole-study findings and limits: Scalp sequencing captures resident alphabeta T cells of normal skin too.

The CDR3 is 16 amino acids. Germline V gives CDR1 LNHNV, CDR2 YYDKDF (reference sequence). V was clipped by 5 bases and J by 4 bases; unmatched bases: 8. This TCR was recovered from a human donor with alopecia areata. This sequence joins TRBV15 and TRBJ1-5; 10 bases line up with TRBD1. The source material was CD4+ T cells sorted from blood, sampled at week 0. CDR3 sequence: CATSVGQGVGNQPQHF. For the CDR3, the DNA is TGTGCCACCAGCGTCGGACAGGGGGTGGGGAATCAGCCCCAGCATTTT. Combining the CDR3 with reference TRBV15 and TRBJ1-5 gives the whole variable domain DAMVIQNPRYQVTQFGKPVTLSCSQTLNHNVMYWYQQKSSQAPKLLFHYYDKDFNNEADTPDNFQSRRPNTSFCFLDIRSPGLGDTAMYLCATSVGQGVGNQPQHFGDGTRLSIL.